The clone carrying this T cell receptor beta chain was detected only a few times. Its antigen is as yet unknown. RNA transcripts gave rise to amplified TCR beta CDR3 regions. In the first-round RT-PCR of the TCR CDR3, the HTBI primer set was used. One entry per CDR3 protein results from TCRdb running MiXCR on the multiplex PCR reads. The sample has 550,000 to 800,000 distinct CDR3 sequences, roughly 17% seen once; the top ten hold roughly 15%. This entry comes from a study of T cells in Graves' hyperthyroidism and ophthalmopathy. Study-wide findings and caveats: Most thyroid clonotypes expanded above 0.001 were also detected in blood.

Used for diagnoses were clinical symptoms, serum thyroxine and TRAb, thyroid ultrasound and orbital computed tomography. This TCR was sampled from a man aged 45-65 years with Graves' hyperthyroidism. The source material was blood.

The CDR3 reads CASTSADRLLAKNIQYF. The CDR3 bases are TGTGCCAGCACCTCGGCCGACCGACTTCTAGCCAAAAACATTCAGTACTTC. The genes are TRBV28 and TRBJ2-4; D gene unclear. This CDR3 is 17 amino acids long. Trimming left V 7 bases short and J 0 bases short, with 19 bases between. Germline-derived CDR1 and CDR2 are MDHEN and SYDVKM. The entire variable domain, with the rest obtained from reference TRBV28 and TRBJ2-4, is as follows: DVKVTQSSRYLVKRTGEKVFLECVQDMDHENMFWYRQDPGLGLRLIYFSYDVKMKEKGDIPEGYSVSREKKERFSLILESASTNQTSMYLCASTSADRLLAKNIQYFGAGTRLSVL.